These 21 T cell receptor beta chains share one sample of origin, sequenced in a study of vaccination and CD4 T cells after COVID-19 (dated by TCRdb to between 2020 and 2023). The library was obtained by PCR. Sequenced on an Illumina iSeq 100. DNA from cultured CD4+ T cells was subjected to TCR sequencing with the Oncomine TCR Beta short-read assay at the Johns Hopkins FTIC core. The public reads were run again by TCRdb, first through fastp at Q25 and then through MiXCR, and only productive beta chains were kept. Each CDR3 protein appears once, grouped with its most common genes and DNA. The sample profile shows fewer than 2,000 distinct CDR3 sequences; nearly 20% of them were found once. The top ten clonotypes cover roughly two thirds of the sample. No antigen has been assigned to these receptors. The sample's treatment or condition label, in plain terms: approximately 10-day PBMC culture with coronavirus spike peptide pools or control peptides (ViraFEST assay). CD4+ T cells from unexposed donors were collected before the COVID-19 pandemic (2011-2018).

The source material was CD4+ T cells from blood, cultured in vitro. These receptors were obtained from a human donor in good health.

The chain couples TRBV19 to TRBJ1-1; 7 bases are a match to TRBD1. The germline CDR1 and CDR2 sequences are LNHDA and SQIVND (reference sequence). J lost 1 base, V lost 7 bases, and 6 bases had no gene match. This CDR3 comprises 14 residues. The CDR3 DNA is TGTGCCAGTACTTTCCGACAGGGGAACACTGAAGCTTTCTTT. It translates to CASTFRQGNTEAFF.

The chain recombines TRBV20-1 with TRBJ1-2; perhaps TRBD1 as D (5 bases). Germline V lookup: CDR1 DFQATT, CDR2 SNEGSKA (reference sequence). This CDR3 contains 14 residues. Trimming removed 1 base from V and 6 bases from J, with 15 bases in between. CDR3 in DNA: TGCAGTGCTAGAGTCGGGGGGTTGTCAAATGGCTACACCTTC. Translated: CSARVGGLSNGYTF.

This chain links TRBV27 with TRBJ2-1; 11 bases match TRBD2. CDR1 MNHEY and CDR2 SMNVEV come from the germline V gene (reference sequence). V lost 6 bases, J lost 7 bases, and 8 bases stayed unmatched. The CDR3 length is 15 residues. The CDR3: CASSPTSGISNEQFF. DNA of the CDR3: TGTGCCAGCAGCCCGACTAGCGGGATTTCAAATGAGCAGTTCTTC.

The chain employs TRBV6-1 and TRBJ2-1, with a tentative D call TRBD1 (5 bases). CDR1 is MNHNS and CDR2 is SASEGT in the germline V gene. This CDR3 contains 13 residues. The V end was cut by 5 bases, the J end by 7 bases, with 12 bases between. This CDR3 reads CASSQGTMNEQFF. The CDR3, as DNA: TGTGCCAGCAGTCAGGGTACGATGAATGAGCAGTTCTTC.

V gene TRBV24-1 combines with J gene TRBJ2-1; 11 bases map to TRBD1. In germline, CDR1 is KGHDR, CDR2 SFDVKD. V dropped 3 bases and J dropped 8; count of bases not matched to a gene: 2. The CDR3 spans 14 residues. The CDR3 sequence: CATSDGTGGDEQFF. CDR3 bases: TGTGCCACCAGTGATGGGACAGGGGGGGATGAGCAGTTCTTC.

In this sample, this clonotype is medium-sized (0.01 to 0.1%). The chain recombines TRBV6-1 with TRBJ1-1; the D is unclear. V dropped 1 base and J dropped 4 bases, with 7 bases sitting between them. The CDR3 is 13 amino acids. Per the germline V gene, CDR1 is MNHNS and CDR2 is SASEGT. The CDR3 DNA is TGTGCCAGCAGTGAAGTCCGGGGCACTGAAGCTTTCTTT. This translates into CASSEVRGTEAFF.

The chain joins TRBV5-1 to TRBJ2-7; TRBD2 aligns across 10 bases. Germline values: CDR1 SGHRS, CDR2 YFSETQ. Unmatched junction bases numbered 21, after V lost 3 bases and J lost 0 bases. The CDR3 extends over 21 amino acids. The CDR3, as DNA: TGCGCCAGCAGCTCCCTTCGACAGACCCCCGGGACTAGCGCCATCTCCTACGAGCAGTACTTC. Translating gives CASSSLRQTPGTSAISYEQYF.

This clonotype has only a few counts. The gene calls are TRBV30 and TRBJ1-2, with D unresolved. CDR3 length: 12 amino acids. Looked up from germline, CDR1 is GTSNPN and CDR2 is SVGIG (reference sequence). The V end was cut by 4 bases, the J end by 3 bases, with 9 bases between. This chain's CDR3 is CAWMVTYYGYTF. The CDR3 coding sequence is TGTGCCTGGATGGTGACCTACTATGGCTACACCTTC.

The chain links TRBV6-1 to TRBJ1-4; D gene unclear. This CDR3 is 15 amino acids long. Germline V gives CDR1 MNHNS, CDR2 SASEGT. V was clipped by 8 bases and J by 0 bases, with 13 bases between them. The CDR3 coding sequence is TGTGCCAGCGGTGCAGGTGGGGCAACTAATGAAAAACTGTTTTTT. Translation gives CASGAGGATNEKLFF.

This clonotype was counted a few times. The chain employs TRBV11-3 and TRBJ1-6; the match to TRBD1 covers 8 bases. The CDR3 runs to 16 residues. Trimming cost V 5 bases and J 7 bases; bases outside gene matches: 10. Germline assignment: CDR1 SGHNT and CDR2 YENEEA. The CDR3 region is CASSVRGTGGNSPLHF. CDR3 coding DNA: TGTGCCAGCAGCGTCCGAGGGACAGGCGGGAATTCACCCCTCCACTTT.

The chain employs TRBV28 and TRBJ2-5; a possible D gene is TRBD2 (5 bases). Germline CDR1 reads MDHEN; CDR2 reads SYDVKM. V was clipped by 4 bases and J by 5 bases, with 11 bases between them. This CDR3 is built from 13 residues. CDR3 sequence reads: CASSWAGRETQYF. The CDR3 DNA follows: TGTGCCAGCAGTTGGGCGGGCCGGGAGACCCAGTACTTC. The full variable domain, in which reference TRBV28 and TRBJ2-5 provide the parts outside the CDR3, is DVKVTQSSRYLVKRTGEKVFLECVQDMDHENMFWYRQDPGLGLRLIYFSYDVKMKEKGDIPEGYSVSREKKERFSLILESASTNQTSMYLCASSWAGRETQYFGPGTRLLVL.

This clonotype was counted a few times. This chain connects TRBV27 to TRBJ1-3, with D uncertain. The germline V gene has CDR1 MNHEY and CDR2 SMNVEV (reference sequence). The CDR3 contains 13 residues. Deletions cut 4 bases from V and 2 bases from J, with 6 bases between. In DNA, the CDR3 is TGTGCCAGCAGTTCCGGGGCTGGAAACACCATATATTTT. Its protein product is CASSSGAGNTIYF.

The CDR3 sequence is CASSKGLGETQYF. CDR3 nucleotide sequence: TGCGCCAGCAGCAAGGGCCTTGGGGAGACCCAGTACTTC. The rearrangement links TRBV4-1 to TRBJ2-5; D is ambiguous. CDR3 length equals 13 residues. Germline values: CDR1 MGHRA, CDR2 YSYEKL. The ends were cut back, 5 bases at V and 5 bases at J, with 12 bases in the middle.

This clonotype has a single count. This sequence joins TRBV4-2 and TRBJ2-4, with D perhaps TRBD2 (7 bases). This CDR3 comprises 17 residues. Germline loops: CDR1 LGHNA, CDR2 YNFKEQ. Trimming cost V 1 base and J 7 bases, with 20 bases left between them. The CDR3 is CASSQGGGGPHGNIQYF. The CDR3 DNA sequence: TGTGCCAGCAGCCAAGGGGGAGGGGGGCCCCACGGGAACATTCAGTACTTC.

The J gene is TRBJ2-1, the V gene TRBV11-3; perhaps TRBD2 as D (6 bases). The V gene lost 3 bases and the J gene lost 15 bases, with 21 bases spanning the gap. This CDR3 spans 14 amino acids. Per germline, CDR1 SGHNT and CDR2 YENEEA. The DNA of the CDR3 is TGTGCCAGCAGCTTCACGACCGGTCGACTAGGGGTGTTCTTC. This codes for CASSFTTGRLGVFF.

This clonotype was seen only a few times. The chain combines TRBV20-1 with TRBJ2-7; the D gene is possibly TRBD2 (6 bases). Trimming took off 0 bases at V and 5 bases at J, with 14 bases between the two ends. Germline CDR1 reads DFQATT; CDR2 reads SNEGSKA (reference sequence). The CDR3 is 14 amino acids. The CDR3 sequence is CSARDAGRGHEQYF. The CDR3 nucleotides read TGCAGTGCTAGAGATGCCGGGAGAGGCCACGAGCAGTACTTC.

V and J are TRBV6-2 or TRBV6-3 and TRBJ1-1, with 8 bases matching TRBD1. The germline gives CDR1 MNHEY, CDR2 SVGEGT. J was trimmed by 3 bases and V by 2 bases; bases with no gene match: 8. The CDR3 length is 16 residues. CDR3 in DNA: TGTGCCAGCAGTTACGCGTCAGGGGGCTCGTACACTGAAGCTTTCTTT. Protein sequence: CASSYASGGSYTEAFF.

This clonotype was counted between two and nine times. The rearrangement links TRBV7-3 to TRBJ2-2, with TRBD2 as a possible D gene (7 bases). V lost 5 bases to trimming and J lost 1 base, with 11 bases between them. There are 15 residues in the CDR3. Germline V lookup: CDR1 SGHTA, CDR2 FQGTGA. The CDR3 protein is CASSSGTLNTGELFF. The CDR3 bases are TGTGCCAGCAGCAGCGGGACATTGAACACCGGGGAGCTGTTTTTT. The variable domain in full, completed from reference TRBV7-3 and TRBJ2-2, reads GAGVSQTPSNKVTEKGKYVELRCDPISGHTALYWYRQSLGQGPEFLIYFQGTGAADDSGLPNDRFFAVRPEGSVSTLKIQRTERGDSAVYLCASSSGTLNTGELFFGEGSRLTVL.

Points on this clonotype: One end of the junction varies from germline; a read error may be responsible. The genes are TRBV28 and TRBJ1-1, with 10 bases lining up with TRBD1. Germline V lookup: CDR1 MDHEN, CDR2 SYDVKM. CDR3 length equals 15 residues. CDR3 protein: CASGDRGRRGTEALF. The CDR3 nucleotides are TGTGCCAGCGGCGACAGGGGGCGGCGGGGCACTGAAGCTCTCTTT.

The genes are TRBV5-1 and TRBJ2-3; no clear D gene. This CDR3 comprises 13 residues. Germline-derived CDR1 and CDR2 are SGHRS and YFSETQ. The V and J ends lost 3 bases and 0 bases respectively, with 5 bases between them. The CDR3 DNA reads as TGCGCCAGCAGCTCGGCTAGCACAGATACGCAGTATTTT. It specifies CASSSASTDTQYF.

On this clonotype: Because the CDR3's place on the DNA is in doubt, the DNA is left out and the CDR3 is given as listed by TCRdb. The rearrangement joins TRBV12-3 or TRBV12-4 to TRBJ2-7; the table gives TRBD2 as D, unverified against the DNA. The CDR3 sequence runs 15 residues, both termini included. The CDR3 here is CASSFWEWESSEQYF.